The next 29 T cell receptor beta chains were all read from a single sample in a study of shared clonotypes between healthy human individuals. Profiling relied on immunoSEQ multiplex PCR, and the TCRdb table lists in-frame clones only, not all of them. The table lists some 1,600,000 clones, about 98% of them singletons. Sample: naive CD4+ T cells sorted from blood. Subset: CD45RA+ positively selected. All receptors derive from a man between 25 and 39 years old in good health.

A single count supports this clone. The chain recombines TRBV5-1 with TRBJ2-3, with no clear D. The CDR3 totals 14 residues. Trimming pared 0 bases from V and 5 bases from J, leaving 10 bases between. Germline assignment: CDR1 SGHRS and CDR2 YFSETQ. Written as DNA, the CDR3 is TGCGCCAGCAGCTTGGCAAGTCCGCTAGATACGCAGTATTTT. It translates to CASSLASPLDTQYF.

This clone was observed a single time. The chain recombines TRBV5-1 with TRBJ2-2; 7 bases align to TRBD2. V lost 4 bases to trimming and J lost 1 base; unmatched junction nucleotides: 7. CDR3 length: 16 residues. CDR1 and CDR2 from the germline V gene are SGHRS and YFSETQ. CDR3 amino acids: CASSRRASGNTGELFF. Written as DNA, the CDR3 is TGCGCCAGCAGCAGGAGGGCTAGCGGGAACACCGGGGAGCTGTTTTTT.

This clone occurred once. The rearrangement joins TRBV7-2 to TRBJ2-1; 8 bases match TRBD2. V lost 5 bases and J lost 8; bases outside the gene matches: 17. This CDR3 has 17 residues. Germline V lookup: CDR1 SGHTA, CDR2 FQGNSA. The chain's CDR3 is CASSVGRVGAVYYEQFF. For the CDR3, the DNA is TGTGCCAGCAGCGTCGGGAGGGTCGGGGCCGTTTATTATGAGCAGTTCTTC. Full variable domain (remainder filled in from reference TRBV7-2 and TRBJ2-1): GAGVSQSPSNKVTEKGKDVELRCDPISGHTALYWYRQSLGQGLEFLIYFQGNSAPDKSGLPSDRFSAERTGGSVSTLTIQRTQQEDSAVYLCASSVGRVGAVYYEQFFGPGTRLTVL.

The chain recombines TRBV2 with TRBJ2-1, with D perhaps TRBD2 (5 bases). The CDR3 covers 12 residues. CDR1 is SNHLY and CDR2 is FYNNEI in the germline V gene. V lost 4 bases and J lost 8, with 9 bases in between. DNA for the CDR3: TGTGCCAGCAGTGGTGCCGGGGATGAGCAGTTCTTC. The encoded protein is CASSGAGDEQFF.

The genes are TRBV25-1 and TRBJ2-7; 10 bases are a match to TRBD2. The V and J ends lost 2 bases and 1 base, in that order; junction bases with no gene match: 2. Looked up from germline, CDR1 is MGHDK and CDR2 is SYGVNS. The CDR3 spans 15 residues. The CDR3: CASSEPGLASYEQYF. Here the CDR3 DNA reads TGTGCCAGCAGTGAACCGGGACTAGCGTCCTACGAGCAGTACTTC.

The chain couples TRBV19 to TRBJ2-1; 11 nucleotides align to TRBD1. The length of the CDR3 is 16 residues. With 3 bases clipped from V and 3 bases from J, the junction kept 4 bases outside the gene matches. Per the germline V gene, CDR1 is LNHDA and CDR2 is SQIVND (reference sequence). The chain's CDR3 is CASSIRTGGVYNEQFF. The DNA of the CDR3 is TGTGCCAGTAGTATTCGGACAGGGGGCGTCTACAATGAGCAGTTCTTC. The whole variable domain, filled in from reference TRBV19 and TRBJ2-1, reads DGGITQSPKYLFRKEGQNVTLSCEQNLNHDAMYWYRQDPGQGLRLIYYSQIVNDFQKGDIAEGYSVSREKKESFPLTVTSAQKNPTAFYLCASSIRTGGVYNEQFFGPGTRLTVL.

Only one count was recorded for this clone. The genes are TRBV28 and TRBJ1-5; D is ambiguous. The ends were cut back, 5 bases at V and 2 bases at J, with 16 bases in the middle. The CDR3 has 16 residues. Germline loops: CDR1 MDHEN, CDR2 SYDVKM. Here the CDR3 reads CASSPGLAGGNQPQHF. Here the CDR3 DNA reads TGTGCCAGCAGTCCTGGTTTGGCGGGAGGCAATCAGCCCCAGCATTTT.

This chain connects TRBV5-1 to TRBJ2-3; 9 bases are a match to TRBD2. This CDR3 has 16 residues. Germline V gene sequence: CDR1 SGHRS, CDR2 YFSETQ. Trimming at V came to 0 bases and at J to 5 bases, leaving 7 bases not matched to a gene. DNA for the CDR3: TGCGCCAGCAGCTTGGAACCTAGCGGGAAGGAAGATACGCAGTATTTT. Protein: CASSLEPSGKEDTQYF.

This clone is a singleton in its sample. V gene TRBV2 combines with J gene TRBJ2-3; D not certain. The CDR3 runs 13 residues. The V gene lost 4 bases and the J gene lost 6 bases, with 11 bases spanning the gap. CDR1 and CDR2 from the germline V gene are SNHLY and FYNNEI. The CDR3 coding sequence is TGTGCCAGCAGTGCGCCGCGGCGGGATACGCAGTATTTT. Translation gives CASSAPRRDTQYF.

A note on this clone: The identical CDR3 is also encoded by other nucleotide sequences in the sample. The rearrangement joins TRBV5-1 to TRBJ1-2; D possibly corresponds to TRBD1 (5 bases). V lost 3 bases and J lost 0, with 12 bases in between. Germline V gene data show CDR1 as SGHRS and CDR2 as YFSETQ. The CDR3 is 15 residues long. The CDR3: CASSSGTVANYGYTF. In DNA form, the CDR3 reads TGCGCCAGCAGCTCTGGGACTGTAGCTAACTATGGCTACACCTTC.

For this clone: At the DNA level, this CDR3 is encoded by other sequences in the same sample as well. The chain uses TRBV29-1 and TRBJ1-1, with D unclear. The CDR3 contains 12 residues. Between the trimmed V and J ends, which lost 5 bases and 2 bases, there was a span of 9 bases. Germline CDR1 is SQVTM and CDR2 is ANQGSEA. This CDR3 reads CSVRRGNTEAFF. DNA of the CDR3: TGCAGCGTTCGTCGAGGTAACACTGAAGCTTTCTTT. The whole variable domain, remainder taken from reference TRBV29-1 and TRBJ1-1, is SAVISQKPSRDICQRGTSLTIQCQVDSQVTMMFWYRQQPGQSLTLIATANQGSEATYESGFVIDKFPISRPNLTFSTLTVSNMSPEDSSIYLCSVRRGNTEAFFGQGTRLTVV.

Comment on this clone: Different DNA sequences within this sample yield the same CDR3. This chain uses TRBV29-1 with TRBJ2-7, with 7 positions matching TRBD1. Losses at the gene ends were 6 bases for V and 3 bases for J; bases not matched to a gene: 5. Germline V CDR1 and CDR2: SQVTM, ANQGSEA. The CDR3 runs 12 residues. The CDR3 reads CSVRDSLYEQYF. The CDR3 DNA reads TGCAGCGTAAGGGACAGTCTCTACGAGCAGTACTTC.

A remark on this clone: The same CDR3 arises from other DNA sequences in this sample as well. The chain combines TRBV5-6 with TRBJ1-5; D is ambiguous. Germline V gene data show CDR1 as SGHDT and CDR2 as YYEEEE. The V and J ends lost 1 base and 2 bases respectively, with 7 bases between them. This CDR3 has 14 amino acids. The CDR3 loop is CASSLTRGNQPQHF. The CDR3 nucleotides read TGTGCCAGCAGCTTGACGAGGGGCAATCAGCCCCAGCATTTT.

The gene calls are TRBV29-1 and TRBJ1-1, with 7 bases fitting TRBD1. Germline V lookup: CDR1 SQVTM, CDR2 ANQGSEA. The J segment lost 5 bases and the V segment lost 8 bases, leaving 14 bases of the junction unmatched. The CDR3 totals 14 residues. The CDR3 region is CSLRDSLRKTEAFF. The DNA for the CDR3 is TGCAGCCTCAGGGACAGTTTAAGAAAGACTGAAGCTTTCTTT.

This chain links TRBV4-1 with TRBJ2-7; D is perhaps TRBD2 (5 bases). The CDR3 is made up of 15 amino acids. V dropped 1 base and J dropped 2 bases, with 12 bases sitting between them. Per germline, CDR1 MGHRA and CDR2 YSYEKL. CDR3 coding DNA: TGCGCCAGCAGCCAAGTTCACGGACTGGCCTACGAGCAGTACTTC. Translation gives CASSQVHGLAYEQYF.

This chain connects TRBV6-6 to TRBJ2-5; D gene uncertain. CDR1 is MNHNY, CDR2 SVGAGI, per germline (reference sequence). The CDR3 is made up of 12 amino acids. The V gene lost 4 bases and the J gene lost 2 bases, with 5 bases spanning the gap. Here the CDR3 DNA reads TGTGCCAGCAGTTTTCCGCAAGAGACCCAGTACTTC. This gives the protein CASSFPQETQYF.

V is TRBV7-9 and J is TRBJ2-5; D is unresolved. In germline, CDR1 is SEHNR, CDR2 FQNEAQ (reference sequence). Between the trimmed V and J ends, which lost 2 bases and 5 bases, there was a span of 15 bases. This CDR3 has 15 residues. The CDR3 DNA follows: TGTGCCAGCAGCTTATACCTCGTTCACGGGGAGACCCAGTACTTC. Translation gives CASSLYLVHGETQYF.

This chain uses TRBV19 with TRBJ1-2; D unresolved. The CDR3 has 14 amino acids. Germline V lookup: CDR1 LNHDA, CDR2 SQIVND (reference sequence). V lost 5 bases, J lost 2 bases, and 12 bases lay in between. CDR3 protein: CASSWRATNYGYTF. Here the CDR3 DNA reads TGTGCCAGTAGTTGGAGGGCGACCAACTATGGCTACACCTTC.

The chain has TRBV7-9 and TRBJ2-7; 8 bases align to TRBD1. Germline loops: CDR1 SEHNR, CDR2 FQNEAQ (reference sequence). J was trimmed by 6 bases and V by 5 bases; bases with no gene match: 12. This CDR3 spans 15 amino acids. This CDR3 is CASSLRGAGGGEQYF. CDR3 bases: TGTGCCAGCAGCCTCAGAGGGGCAGGGGGCGGCGAGCAGTACTTC.

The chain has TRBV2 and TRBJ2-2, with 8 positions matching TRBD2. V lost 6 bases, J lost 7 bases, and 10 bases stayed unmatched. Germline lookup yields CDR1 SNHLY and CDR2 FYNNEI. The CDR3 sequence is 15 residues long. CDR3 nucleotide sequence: TGTGCCAGCAGCCGTCCAGTTAGCGGGGTCGGGGAGCTGTTTTTT. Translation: CASSRPVSGVGELFF.

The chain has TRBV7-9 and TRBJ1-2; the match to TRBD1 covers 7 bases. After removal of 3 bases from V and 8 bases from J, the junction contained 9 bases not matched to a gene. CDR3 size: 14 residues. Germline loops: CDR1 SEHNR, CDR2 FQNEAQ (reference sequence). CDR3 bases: TGTGCCAGCAGCTTGACAGGGCCATTGGCGGGCTACACCTTC. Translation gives CASSLTGPLAGYTF.

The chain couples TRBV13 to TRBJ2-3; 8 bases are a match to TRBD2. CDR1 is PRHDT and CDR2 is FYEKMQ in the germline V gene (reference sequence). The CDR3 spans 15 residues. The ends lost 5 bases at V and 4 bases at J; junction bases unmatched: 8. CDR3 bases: TGTGCCAGCAGCCGGCGGGCTAGCGGGCCAGATACGCAGTATTTT. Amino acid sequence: CASSRRASGPDTQYF.

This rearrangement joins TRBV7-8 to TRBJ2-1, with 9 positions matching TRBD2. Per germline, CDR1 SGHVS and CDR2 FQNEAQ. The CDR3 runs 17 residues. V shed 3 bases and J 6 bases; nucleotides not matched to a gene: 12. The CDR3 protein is CASSLSVSGSYFNEQFF. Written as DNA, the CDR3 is TGTGCCAGCAGCTTGTCAGTTAGCGGGAGTTATTTCAATGAGCAGTTCTTC.

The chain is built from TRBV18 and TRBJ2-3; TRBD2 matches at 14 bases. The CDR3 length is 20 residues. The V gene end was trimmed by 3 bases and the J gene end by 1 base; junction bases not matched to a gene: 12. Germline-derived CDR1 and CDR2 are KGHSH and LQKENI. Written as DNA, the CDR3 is TGTGCCAGCTCACCCTTAGGGACTAGCGGGAGCAGGCGGGGCACAGATACGCAGTATTTT. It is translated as CASSPLGTSGSRRGTDTQYF.

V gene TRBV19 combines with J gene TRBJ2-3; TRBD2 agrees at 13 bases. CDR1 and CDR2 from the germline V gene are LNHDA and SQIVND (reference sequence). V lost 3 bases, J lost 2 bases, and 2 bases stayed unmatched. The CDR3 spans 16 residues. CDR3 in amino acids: CASSIGTSGATDTQYF. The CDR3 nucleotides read TGTGCCAGTAGTATCGGGACTAGCGGGGCCACAGATACGCAGTATTTT.

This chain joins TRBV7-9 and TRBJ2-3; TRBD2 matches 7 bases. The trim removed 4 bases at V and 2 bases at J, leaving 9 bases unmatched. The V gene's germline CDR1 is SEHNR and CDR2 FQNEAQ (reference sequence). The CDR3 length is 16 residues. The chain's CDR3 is CASSSGSGGITDTQYF. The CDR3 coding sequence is TGTGCCAGCAGCTCGGGTTCCGGGGGGATCACAGATACGCAGTATTTT.

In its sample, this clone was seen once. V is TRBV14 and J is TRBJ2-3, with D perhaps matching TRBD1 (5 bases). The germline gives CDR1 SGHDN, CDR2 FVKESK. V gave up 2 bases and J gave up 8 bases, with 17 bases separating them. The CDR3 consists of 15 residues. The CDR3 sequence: CASSQISPPQGTQYF. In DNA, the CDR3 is TGTGCCAGCAGCCAAATATCTCCCCCCCAGGGTACGCAGTATTTT.

The CDR3 DNA sequence: TGTGCCAGCAGCCCCCCCAGGAACACCATATATTTT. The encoded protein is CASSPPRNTIYF. The chain links TRBV5-5 to TRBJ1-3, with unresolved D. From germline, CDR1 is SGHKS and CDR2 YYEKEE (reference sequence). Trimming removed 4 bases from V and 7 bases from J, with 9 bases in between. CDR3 length: 12 amino acids.

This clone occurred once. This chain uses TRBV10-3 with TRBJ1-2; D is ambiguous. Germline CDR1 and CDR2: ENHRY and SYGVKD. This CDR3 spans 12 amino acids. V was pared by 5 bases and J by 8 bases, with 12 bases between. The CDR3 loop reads CAISLQNQGYTF. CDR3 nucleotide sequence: TGTGCCATCAGTTTACAGAATCAAGGCTACACCTTC.